One and the same sample provided the 5 T cell receptor beta chains below, sequenced in a study of regulatory T cells in long-lasting Graves disease. The time point denotes: newly diagnosed GD, antithyroid drugs for less than 3 months. With RNA extracted from PBMCs as input, the TCR library was made. CDR3-region Arm-PCR and iRepertoire HTBI primers produced the TCR beta libraries. TCRdb re-called the multiplex PCR reads with MiXCR, one entry per CDR3 protein. The table shows 530,000 or so distinct CDR3 sequences, with about 16% occurring only once. These data were likewise used in another study, on T cells in Graves' hyperthyroidism and ophthalmopathy.

The sequenced sample was peripheral blood mononuclear cells (PBMCs), obtained at new diagnosis, from a patient treated with antithyroid drugs. The receptors here all came from a man younger than 30 with Graves disease.

Many counts were recorded for this clonotype. The chain is built from TRBV7-2 and TRBJ2-1, with 12 positions matching TRBD2. Trimming removed 5 bases from V and 9 bases from J; junction bases left unmatched: 11. Germline CDR1 is SGHTA and CDR2 is FQGNSA. This CDR3 spans 16 amino acids. This CDR3 is CASSPRLAGVFSEQFF. The CDR3 DNA sequence: TGTGCCAGCAGCCCAAGACTAGCGGGAGTCTTTTCTGAGCAGTTCTTC.

This clonotype was found once. Being one base from a much bigger clone, this may be a read error. The rearrangement uses TRBV29-1 and TRBJ2-7; the D call may be TRBD1 or TRBD2 (6 bases each). The germline CDR1 and CDR2 sequences are SQVTM and ANQGSEA. This CDR3 region has 13 residues. Trimming stripped 6 bases from V and 0 bases from J, with 12 bases between. CDR3 nucleotide sequence: TGCAGCGTCGGGGGCAGAAGCTCCTACGAGCAGTACTTC. Translation: CSVGGRSSYEQYF.

This clonotype showed up many times. This chain links TRBV19 with TRBJ2-3; 8 nucleotides align to TRBD2. CDR3 length: 14 amino acids. CDR1 and CDR2 (germline): LNHDA, SQIVND (reference sequence). With 6 bases clipped from V and 5 bases from J, the junction kept 7 bases outside the gene matches. This chain's CDR3 is CASSREGRGDTQYF. CDR3 sequence (DNA): TGTGCCAGTAGCCGGGAGGGGCGCGGAGATACGCAGTATTTT. Full variable domain (missing parts from reference TRBV19 and TRBJ2-3): DGGITQSPKYLFRKEGQNVTLSCEQNLNHDAMYWYRQDPGQGLRLIYYSQIVNDFQKGDIAEGYSVSREKKESFPLTVTSAQKNPTAFYLCASSREGRGDTQYFGPGTRLTVL.

There are many counts of this clonotype. The chain has TRBV29-1 and TRBJ2-7, with TRBD1 identical over 7 bases. J was trimmed by 4 bases and V by 6 bases; bases with no gene match: 6. The CDR3 has 12 amino acids. Per the germline V gene, CDR1 is SQVTM and CDR2 is ANQGSEA. For the CDR3, the DNA is TGCAGCGTGGTTGACAGGGAATACGAGCAGTACTTC. Its translation: CSVVDREYEQYF.

J is TRBJ1-5 and V is TRBV19; D is ambiguous. CDR1 is LNHDA and CDR2 is SQIVND in the germline V gene (reference sequence). Trimming removed 0 bases from V and 0 bases from J, with 9 bases in between. The CDR3 has 16 residues. The CDR3, as DNA: TGTGCCAGTAGTATAGATCCGGGCTATAGCAATCAGCCCCAGCATTTT. It translates to CASSIDPGYSNQPQHF.